This T cell receptor beta chain was sequenced in a study of read filtering for tumor transcriptome and immune sequencing. Looking at the study overall: Patients were about 17 male and some 15 female, mean age around 67 years, range roughly 47 to 80. General study results and limits: Even smaller IR-seq throughput identified most shared clonotypes.

The library was built from around 380 ng RNA with molecular barcoded adaptors for alpha/delta and beta/gamma chains. TCRdb analysed the reads with MiXCR anew, one entry per CDR3 protein. The sample lists approximately 150,000 distinct CDR3 sequences, about 13% occurring once. The CDR3 is made up of 15 amino acids. Trimming stripped 0 bases from V and 0 bases from J, with 6 bases between. Germline V gene sequence: CDR1 SGHTA, CDR2 FQGNSA. This clonotype was seen at least ten times. What it binds is not known. Sequencing used a population of CD138-negative cells sorted from bone marrow. The chain couples TRBV7-2 to TRBJ1-5; D is uncertain. This clonotype was obtained from a donor at least 40 years old with multiple myeloma. The CDR3 sequence: CASSLAVFSNQPQHF. In DNA form, the CDR3 reads TGTGCCAGCAGCTTAGCGGTATTTAGCAATCAGCCCCAGCATTTT.